This TCR beta chain was recorded in a study of technical replicates of blood from four donors. V lost 4 bases and J lost 3, with 11 bases in between. The CDR3 has 14 amino acids. In germline, CDR1 is SGHDT, CDR2 YYEEEE. Clones were sequenced by immunoSEQ multiplex PCR, and TCRdb holds only the in-frame ones, with some missing. The sample has 80,000 to 95,000 clones, about 92% seen once; the top ten hold 0.27%. The sequence was collected from a human donor in good health. The sample was T cells isolated from PBMCs. This sequence joins TRBV5-6 and TRBJ1-5, with D possibly being TRBD1 (5 bases). The CDR3 spells CASSHTGINQPQHF. The CDR3, as DNA: TGTGCCAGCAGCCATACAGGAATCAATCAGCCCCAGCATTTT.